This T cell receptor beta chain was sequenced during a study of blood T cell repertoires in COVID-19. The overall study: The origin of the acute and convalescent COVID-19 samples was the United States, Italy and Spain. Nucleic acid was either cDNA or gDNA, and it came from T cells, B-cell-depleted T cells, or PBMCs.

This clone was counted a single time. Deletions cut 4 bases from V and 0 bases from J, with 10 bases between. Germline CDR1 and CDR2: SGHRS and YFSETQ. This CDR3 region has 14 residues. Original data processing: Reference gene primer amplification gave nucleated cell count estimates. Assay used: immunoSEQ multiplex PCR; TCRdb lists only in-frame clones, some missing. The V and J calls and clone size were taken over from that table, and D and trimming were inferred from the DNA. The sample lists around 250,000 clones; about nine tenths were seen once. The TCR was taken from a man aged 25-40 years who had recovered from COVID-19. Sequenced material: peripheral blood. This chain links TRBV5-1 with TRBJ1-1; D unclear. The CDR3 DNA reads TGCGCCAGCAGCAGCCCCCTCATGAACACTGAAGCTTTCTTT. Translation gives CASSSPLMNTEAFF.